This T cell receptor beta chain was observed in a study of PD-1 blockade in mismatch repair-deficient tumors. About the study: Patients had approximately 12 mismatch repair-deficient cancer types, all previously treated and progressing.

V shed 5 bases, J shed 1 base, and the junction held 1 base outside the gene matches. The CDR3 contains 14 residues. CDR1 and CDR2 (germline): MNHEY, SVGAGI. Assay: immunoSEQ multiplex PCR; the TCRdb copy retains only in-frame clones and omits some. The sample holds around 120,000 clones, 70% to 90% seen once. The source of this sequence is an adult with mismatch repair-deficient cancer. Here the sequenced sample was peripheral blood, taken 44 weeks after starting pembrolizumab. The rearrangement links TRBV6-5 to TRBJ2-3; 9 positions agree with TRBD1. The CDR3 DNA is TGTGCCAGCAGTCGACAGGGGGGCACAGATACGCAGTATTTT. The encoded protein is CASSRQGGTDTQYF.